This T cell receptor beta chain was sequenced in a study of T cell responses to AZD1222 COVID-19 vaccine. Whole-study findings and limits: Only five or six AZD1222 recipients were seropositive at baseline.

The CDR3 length is 12 residues. Germline CDR1 is SQVTM and CDR2 is ANQGSEA. Germline trimming cut 8 bases from V and 9 bases from J; bases unmatched to any gene: 7. In regard to this clone: Antigen: not known.

Assay: immunoSEQ multiplex PCR; the TCRdb copy retains only in-frame clones and omits some. The profile covers some 150,000 clones, with 89% appearing a single time and about 3% taken by the ten largest. V usage is TRBV29-1 and J usage is TRBJ2-1; TRBD1 aligns across 10 bases. The material was peripheral blood, obtained on day 0 of AZD1222 vaccination. The TCR sequence derives from an adult in good health. The CDR3 loop is CSSRQGASEQFF. CDR3 sequence (DNA): TGCAGCAGCCGACAGGGGGCGAGTGAGCAGTTCTTC.